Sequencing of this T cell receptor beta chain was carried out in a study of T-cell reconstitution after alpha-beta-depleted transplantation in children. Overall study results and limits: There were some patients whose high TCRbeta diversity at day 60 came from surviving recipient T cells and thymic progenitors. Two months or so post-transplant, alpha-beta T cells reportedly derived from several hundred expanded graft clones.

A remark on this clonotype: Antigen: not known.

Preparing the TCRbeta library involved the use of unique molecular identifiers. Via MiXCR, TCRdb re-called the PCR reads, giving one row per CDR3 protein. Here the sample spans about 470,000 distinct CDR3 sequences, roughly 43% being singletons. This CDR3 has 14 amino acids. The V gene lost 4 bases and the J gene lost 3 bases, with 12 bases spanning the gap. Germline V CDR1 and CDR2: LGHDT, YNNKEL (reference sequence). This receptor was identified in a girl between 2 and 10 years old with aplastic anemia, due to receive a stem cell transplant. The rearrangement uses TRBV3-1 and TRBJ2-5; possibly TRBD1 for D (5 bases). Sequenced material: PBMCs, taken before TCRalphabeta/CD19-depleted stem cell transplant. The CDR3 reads CASSPDSDEETQYF. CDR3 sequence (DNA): TGTGCCAGCAGCCCCGACAGTGACGAAGAGACCCAGTACTTC.